A selection of T cell receptor beta chains follows, all from one sample in a study of T cells in Graves' hyperthyroidism and ophthalmopathy. MiXCR, applied by TCRdb to the multiplex PCR reads, yields one record per CDR3 protein. The table records 750,000 to 950,000 distinct CDR3 sequences, around 38% of them present only once. Sequenced sample: blood. These receptors were collected from a man younger than 35 with Graves' hyperthyroidism. CDR3s include the opening cysteine and the closing phenylalanine or tryptophan. A D gene is named only where the DNA matches it firmly. For some rows the clone size is stated as once, few or many, or as a class when expanded; others skip it.

TRBJ1-1 | TRBV19 | . | . | CASSNTGTTEAFF | TGTGCCAGTAGTAACACCGGGACCACTGAAGCTTTCTTT
TRBJ2-7 | TRBV20-1 | many | . | CSARVGGHEQYF | TGCAGTGCTAGAGTGGGTGGACACGAGCAGTACTTC
TRBJ2-2 | TRBV10-3 | few | TRBD2 | CAIKGTSGPTGELFF | TGTGCCATCAAGGGGACTAGCGGGCCCACCGGGGAGCTGTTTTTT
TRBJ2-2 | TRBV29-1 | . | . | CSVGRGGYTGELFF | TGCAGCGTTGGGAGGGGAGGCTACACCGGGGAGCTGTTTTTT
TRBJ2-7 | TRBV6-5 | . | TRBD1 | CASRPIPGQNTYEQYF | TGTGCCAGCAGGCCGATCCCGGGACAGAACACCTACGAGCAGTACTTC
TRBJ1-2 | TRBV29-1 | . | . | CSVYSGVDYGYTF | TGCAGCGTGTATTCCGGGGTTGACTATGGCTACACCTTC
TRBJ1-1 | TRBV12-3/TRBV12-4 | once | TRBD1 | CASRRDRGLVTEAFF | TGTGCCAGCAGGCGAGACAGGGGGCTGGTCACTGAAGCTTTCTTT
TRBJ2-7 | TRBV5-1 | many | TRBD1 | CASSLRGQGSNEQYF | TGCGCCAGCAGCTTGCGAGGACAGGGGAGCAACGAGCAGTACTTC
TRBJ2-7 | TRBV7-9 | many | . | CASSSVSRDFYEQYF | TGTGCCAGCAGCTCGGTATCCCGGGACTTCTACGAGCAGTACTTC
TRBJ1-3 | TRBV9 | many | . | CASRQEAGNTIYF | TGTGCCAGCAGGCAGGAGGCTGGAAACACCATATATTTT
TRBJ1-5 | TRBV15 | many | . | CATKKGNSNQPQHF | TGTGCCACCAAGAAGGGGAATAGCAATCAGCCCCAGCATTTT
TRBJ1-5 | TRBV7-8 | few | TRBD1 | CASSARGDRHQPQHF | TGTGCCAGCAGCGCCCGCGGGGACAGGCATCAGCCCCAGCATTTT
TRBJ1-1 | TRBV7-9 | many | . | CASSLQGRHEAFF | TGTGCCAGCAGCTTGCAGGGGCGCCATGAAGCTTTCTTT
TRBJ2-5 | TRBV6-5 | . | TRBD1 | CASSSPQGAEETQYF | TGTGCCAGCAGCTCACCACAGGGGGCGGAAGAGACCCAGTACTTC
TRBJ1-5 | TRBV4-2 | . | TRBD1 | CASSQGDSQPQHF | TGTGCCAGCAGCCAGGGGGACAGTCAGCCCCAGCATTTT
TRBJ2-7 | TRBV2 | many | . | CASSETVGASAEQYF | TGTGCCAGCAGTGAAACTGTGGGGGCGTCAGCCGAGCAGTACTTC
TRBJ1-1 | TRBV28 | few | TRBD1 | CASSFPLDRDGEAFF | TGTGCCAGCAGTTTTCCACTCGACAGGGATGGTGAAGCTTTCTTT
TRBJ2-7 | TRBV2 | . | . | CASSLGTPELSYEQYF | TGTGCCAGCAGTTTGGGGACCCCTGAACTCTCCTACGAGCAGTACTTC
TRBJ1-1 | TRBV12-3/TRBV12-4 | once | . | CASTHGSDKAFF | TGTGCCAGCACCCACGGGTCGGATAAAGCTTTCTTT
TRBJ2-2 | TRBV7-9 | few | . | CASSPHRIETGELFF | TGTGCCAGCAGCCCACACAGAATTGAAACCGGGGAGCTGTTTTTT
TRBJ2-2 | TRBV2 | . | . | CASGSDAGISTGELFF | TGTGCCAGTGGAAGTGATGCAGGAATTTCCACCGGGGAGCTGTTTTTT
TRBJ2-5 | TRBV2 | many | TRBD1 | CASEGAEETQYF | TGTGCCAGCGAGGGGGCTGAAGAGACCCAGTACTTC
TRBJ1-5 | TRBV20-1 | . | . | CSATQKGQIISPQHF | TGCAGTGCTACACAAAAAGGACAGATAATCAGCCCCCAGCATTTT
TRBJ1-6 | TRBV12-3/TRBV12-4 | many | . | CASSFSGNSPLHF | TGTGCCAGCAGTTTCTCGGGGAATTCACCCCTCCACTTT
TRBJ1-5 | TRBV20-1 | . | TRBD1 | CSANRGSNQPQHF | TGCAGTGCTAACAGGGGGAGCAATCAGCCCCAGCATTTT
TRBJ2-5 | TRBV5-1 | few | . | CASSFQAETQYF | TGCGCCAGCAGCTTCCAGGCCGAGACCCAGTACTTC
TRBJ2-7 | TRBV6-1 | . | . | CASIEGRGSYEQYF | TGTGCCAGCATCGAGGGCCGGGGCTCCTACGAGCAGTACTTC
TRBJ1-5 | TRBV7-8 | few | . | CASRLRTNQPQHF | TGTGCCAGCAGACTCCGCACGAATCAGCCCCAGCATTTT
TRBJ1-1 | TRBV20-1 | many | TRBD1 | CSALKGASGNTEAFF | TGCAGTGCGTTGAAGGGGGCAAGCGGGAACACTGAAGCTTTCTTT
TRBJ2-7 | TRBV7-9 | . | TRBD1 | CASSIEGQGDSYEQYF | TGTGCCAGCAGCATAGAGGGACAGGGGGACTCCTACGAGCAGTACTTC
TRBJ2-7 | TRBV7-9 | . | . | CASQVLVYEQYF | TGTGCCAGCCAAGTATTGGTCTACGAGCAGTACTTC
TRBJ1-1 | TRBV19 | . | . | CASSITGGGPTGAFF | TGTGCCAGTAGTATAACCGGTGGCGGGCCCACTGGAGCTTTCTTT
TRBJ2-3 | TRBV25-1 | . | . | CASSDRGSTDTQYF | TGTGCCAGCAGTGATCGCGGTAGCACAGATACGCAGTATTTT
TRBJ1-1 | TRBV6-5 | . | TRBD1 | CASSYLGTDAFF | TGTGCCAGCAGTTACCTCGGGACAGATGCTTTCTTT
TRBJ2-7 | TRBV20-1 | . | . | CSARERGGTYLYEQYF | TGCAGTGCTAGAGAAAGGGGTGGTACTTACCTCTACGAGCAGTACTTC
TRBJ2-3 | TRBV25-1 | . | TRBD2 | CASGGGLAGTVRLTDTQYF | TGTGCCAGCGGGGGCGGACTAGCGGGAACGGTGAGGCTCACAGATACGCAGTATTTT
TRBJ1-6 | TRBV11-2 | many | . | CASSLGVPGSNLITLHF | TGTGCCAGCAGCTTAGGTGTTCCAGGGTCCAATTTGATCACCCTCCACTTT
TRBJ2-7 | TRBV5-1 | . | TRBD2 | CASSDGLAGGPANYERYF | TGCGCCAGCAGCGATGGACTAGCGGGAGGGCCCGCTAACTACGAGCGGTACTTC
TRBJ1-2 | TRBV29-1 | . | TRBD1 | CSVLGTDGYTF | TGCAGCGTACTAGGGACAGATGGCTACACCTTC
TRBJ1-1 | TRBV20-1 | many | . | CSARDRMGGEAFF | TGCAGTGCTAGAGATCGTATGGGAGGTGAAGCTTTCTTT
TRBJ1-1 | TRBV20-1 | . | . | CSASRRGWNTEAFF | TGCAGTGCTAGCCGCAGGGGATGGAACACTGAAGCTTTCTTT
TRBJ1-6 | TRBV2 | many | . | CASSEDWGIDSPLHF | TGTGCCAGCAGTGAGGATTGGGGGATCGATTCACCCCTCCACTTT
TRBJ1-1 | TRBV14 | . | . | CASSQDNLVAFEAFF | TGTGCCAGCAGCCAAGATAACCTGGTAGCATTTGAAGCTTTCTTT
TRBJ2-7 | TRBV9 | few | TRBD2 | CASSPTSVRSYEQYF | TGTGCCAGCAGCCCCACTAGCGTCCGCTCCTACGAGCAGTACTTC
TRBJ1-6 | TRBV4-1 | many | . | CASSQVNSPLHF | TGCGCCAGCAGCCAAGTTAATTCACCCCTCCACTTT
TRBJ2-7 | TRBV15 | many | . | CATSRDPTLSYEQYF | TGTGCCACCAGCAGAGATCCCACCCTATCGTACGAGCAGTACTTC
TRBJ1-2 | TRBV3-1 | few | TRBD1 | CASSQGQGGYTF | TGTGCCAGCAGCCAAGGACAGGGAGGCTACACCTTC
TRBJ2-7 | TRBV20-1 | . | TRBD2 | CSADLGLAGVYEQYF | TGCAGTGCTGATCTTGGACTAGCGGGAGTATACGAGCAGTACTTC
TRBJ1-3 | TRBV7-2 | once | . | CASSFYICSGRGFSGNTIYF | .
TRBJ1-2 | TRBV10-2 | few | TRBD1 | CASSDGTGTYGYTF | TGCGCCAGCAGTGACGGGACAGGAACCTATGGCTACACCTTC